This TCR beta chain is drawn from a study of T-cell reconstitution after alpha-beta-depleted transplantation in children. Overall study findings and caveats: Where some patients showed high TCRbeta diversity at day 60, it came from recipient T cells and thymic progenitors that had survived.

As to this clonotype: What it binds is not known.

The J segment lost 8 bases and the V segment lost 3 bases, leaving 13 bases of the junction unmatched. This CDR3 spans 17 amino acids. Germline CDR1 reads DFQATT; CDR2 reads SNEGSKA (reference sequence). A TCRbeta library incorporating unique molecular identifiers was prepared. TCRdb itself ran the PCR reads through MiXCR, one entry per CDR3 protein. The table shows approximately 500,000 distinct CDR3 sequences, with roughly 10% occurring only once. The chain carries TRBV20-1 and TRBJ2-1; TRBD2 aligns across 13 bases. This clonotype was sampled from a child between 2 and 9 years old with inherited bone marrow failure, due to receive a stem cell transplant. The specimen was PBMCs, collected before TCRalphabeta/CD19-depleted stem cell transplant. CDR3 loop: CSASSTSGRVQEDEQFF. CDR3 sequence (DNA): TGCAGTGCTAGCTCCACTAGCGGGAGGGTTCAAGAAGATGAGCAGTTCTTC.